Listed below are T cell receptor beta chains from one sample, sequenced in a study of beta chain features in type 1 diabetes. The data were produced by immunoSEQ multiplex PCR, yet TCRdb's version contains in-frame clones alone and is incomplete. The table lists 810,000 or so clones, about a sixth of them singletons, with 0.02% to 0.025% in the top ten. Sequencing was performed on naive CD4+ T cells from blood. The receptor source for this set is a woman younger than 35 in good health. Both conserved end residues are part of each CDR3. A D gene is named only where the DNA matches it firmly. Clone size is not always given. Where it is, it says once, few, many or a class for expanded clones.

clone_size d_call j_call v_call cdr3_aa cdr3_nt
. . TRBJ2-7 TRBV9 CASSVGSSSYEQYF TGTGCCAGCAGCGTAGGGTCTAGCTCCTACGAGCAGTACTTC
. . TRBJ2-5 TRBV7-2 CASSSGMIVETQYF TGTGCCAGCAGCTCGGGGATGATAGTGGAGACCCAGTACTTC
. . TRBJ1-1 TRBV19 CASSITYRAFF TGTGCCAGTAGTATAACCTACAGAGCTTTCTTT
. . TRBJ2-1 TRBV11-2 CASSYASSYNEQFF TGTGCCAGCAGCTATGCTAGCTCCTACAATGAGCAGTTCTTC
. . TRBJ1-5 TRBV19 CASSIEKAGALNQPQHF TGTGCCAGTAGTATAGAAAAAGCCGGGGCCTTAAATCAGCCCCAGCATTTT
. . TRBJ1-1 TRBV5-4 CASSLDGSEAFF TGTGCCAGCAGCCTTGACGGGAGTGAAGCTTTCTTT
few . TRBJ2-3 TRBV29-1 CSALRGSTTDTQYF TGCAGCGCCTTGAGAGGGTCAACCACAGATACGCAGTATTTT
few . TRBJ2-5 TRBV7-3 CASSQWGLTTQETQYF TGTGCCAGCAGCCAATGGGGGTTGACGACCCAAGAGACCCAGTACTTC
few TRBD2 TRBJ2-3 TRBV7-9 CASRQAGGRVDTQYF TGTGCCAGCAGACAAGCGGGAGGTCGGGTAGATACGCAGTATTTT
once . TRBJ2-1 TRBV11-3 CASSLDSLAEQFF TGTGCCAGCAGCTTAGACTCACTAGCAGAGCAGTTCTTC
. TRBD1 TRBJ1-4 TRBV2 CASSGQGVREKLFF TGTGCCAGCAGTGGACAGGGAGTTCGGGAAAAACTGTTTTTT
few . TRBJ1-2 TRBV19 CASSIVPYGYTF TGTGCCAGTAGTATAGTCCCCTATGGCTACACCTTC
. . TRBJ2-6 TRBV6-5 CASSYSVTGANVLTF TGTGCCAGCAGTTACTCGGTGACTGGGGCCAACGTCCTGACTTTC
. . TRBJ1-1 TRBV7-2 CASSLVGGLGPEAFF TGTGCCAGCAGCTTAGTTGGGGGGCTTGGTCCAGAAGCTTTCTTT
few TRBD2 TRBJ2-3 TRBV9 CASSVSLAGRTDAQYF TGTGCCAGCAGCGTATCTCTAGCGGGGCGCACAGATGCGCAGTATTTT
few . TRBJ2-7 TRBV28 CASSKPYEQYF TGTGCCAGCAGCAAGCCCTACGAGCAGTACTTC
. TRBD1 TRBJ2-7 TRBV7-9 CASSLHGDSPYEQYF TGTGCCAGCAGCTTACATGGGGACAGTCCCTACGAGCAGTACTTC
few . TRBJ2-2 TRBV5-1 CASSLYASAGTGELFF TGCGCCAGCAGCTTGTATGCGTCAGCAGGCACCGGGGAGCTGTTTTTT
. . TRBJ2-4 TRBV28 CASTGGVSSLAKNIQYF TGTGCCAGCACTGGGGGCGTCTCGTCTCTGGCCAAAAACATTCAGTACTTC
few . TRBJ2-2 TRBV28 CASMQGNTGELFF TGTGCCAGCATGCAAGGGAACACCGGGGAGCTGTTTTTT